These T cell receptor beta chains were read from a single sample in a study of beta chain features in type 1 diabetes. Data came from immunoSEQ multiplex PCR; TCRdb stores just in-frame clones and leaves some out. Among approximately 360,000 clones listed, about 12% were seen once. The specimen sequenced was naive CD4+ T cells from blood. These receptors all come from a woman in her late teens or twenties with type 1 diabetes. Each CDR3 is given with its conserved first and last residue. The order of the fields is CDR3 protein, CDR3 DNA, J gene, CDR3 length, D gene, V gene, clone size. D genes are given only for firm matches. Size is omitted from some rows. Given values are once, few, many or a class for expanded clones.

CASRTLGGETQYF | TGTGCCAGTAGGACACTAGGAGGGGAGACCCAGTACTTC | TRBJ2-5 | 13 | NA | TRBV19 | few
CASSAEEGLRTDTQYF | TGTGCCAGCAGCGCCGAGGAGGGTCTGCGAACAGATACGCAGTATTTT | TRBJ2-3 | 16 | NA | TRBV9 | few
CASSLAGIRSYEQYF | TGTGCCAGCAGCTTAGCCGGGATTAGAAGCTACGAGCAGTACTTC | TRBJ2-7 | 15 | NA | TRBV7-2 | NA
CASSSRMGQGFADTQYF | TGTGCCAGCAGCTCGAGGATGGGACAGGGTTTTGCGGATACGCAGTATTTT | TRBJ2-3 | 17 | TRBD1 | TRBV11-2 | NA
CASSGFGEQFF | TGTGCCAGCAGTGGTTTCGGGGAGCAGTTCTTC | TRBJ2-1 | 11 | NA | TRBV25-1 | few
CASSSRVGRGVYGYTF | TGTGCCAGCAGTTCCAGGGTGGGAAGGGGTGTCTATGGCTACACCTTC | TRBJ1-2 | 16 | NA | TRBV6-6 | NA
CASSLRDRGGSPLHF | TGCGCCAGCAGCTTGAGGGACAGGGGAGGTTCACCCCTCCACTTT | TRBJ1-6 | 15 | TRBD1 | TRBV5-1 | few
CASSETSWAGANVLTF | TGTGCCAGCAGCGAGACTAGCTGGGCTGGTGCCAACGTCCTGACTTTC | TRBJ2-6 | 16 | TRBD2 | TRBV9 | few
CASSGGLAGYNEQFF | TGTGCCAGCAGCGGGGGACTAGCTGGCTACAATGAGCAGTTCTTC | TRBJ2-1 | 15 | TRBD2 | TRBV11-3 | NA
CASSIDSGRTYEQYF | TGTGCCAGTAGTATAGATTCCGGCAGGACCTACGAGCAGTACTTC | TRBJ2-7 | 15 | NA | TRBV19 | NA
CASSWGGGTYNEQFF | TGTGCCAGCAGCTGGGGGGGCGGGACTTACAATGAGCAGTTCTTC | TRBJ2-1 | 15 | NA | TRBV7-8 | NA
CASSRLLTPTDTQYF | TGCGCCAGCAGCCGACTTCTTACCCCCACAGATACGCAGTATTTT | TRBJ2-3 | 15 | NA | TRBV4-1 | few
CASSPPETGVGRPQHF | TGTGCCAGCTCACCACCGGAGACAGGAGTTGGTAGGCCCCAGCATTTT | TRBJ1-5 | 16 | NA | TRBV18 | NA
CASSLWESRGSGANVLTF | TGTGCCAGCAGTTTATGGGAATCCAGGGGATCTGGGGCCAACGTCCTGACTTTC | TRBJ2-6 | 18 | NA | TRBV28 | NA
CASSLGTGGSGANVLTF | TGTGCCAGCAGCCTAGGGACAGGGGGCTCTGGGGCCAACGTCCTGACTTTC | TRBJ2-6 | 17 | TRBD1 | TRBV7-2 | NA
CAAAGGDQETQYF | TGTGCCGCAGCGGGGGGGGACCAAGAGACCCAGTACTTC | TRBJ2-5 | 13 | TRBD2 | TRBV10-3 | NA
CSVRLSGPYNEQFF | TGCAGCGTGAGGCTTAGCGGACCCTACAATGAGCAGTTCTTC | TRBJ2-1 | 14 | NA | TRBV29-1 | NA
CASSQDLGGYEQYF | TGTGCCAGCAGCCAAGATTTGGGCGGGTACGAGCAGTACTTC | TRBJ2-7 | 14 | NA | TRBV4-2 | NA
CASSSQGSGGTQYF | TGTGCCAGCAGCTCACAAGGCAGCGGGGGGACGCAGTATTTT | TRBJ2-3 | 14 | TRBD2 | TRBV7-8 | NA
CASSTVGHRNTEAFF | TGTGCCAGCAGCACCGTGGGACACCGAAACACTGAAGCTTTCTTT | TRBJ1-1 | 15 | NA | TRBV21-1 | few
CASRTGLAGAQYF | TGTGCCAGCAGGACGGGACTAGCGGGAGCCCAGTACTTC | TRBJ2-5 | 13 | TRBD2 | TRBV28 | few
CASRRQGSLGGYTF | TGTGCCAGCAGACGACAGGGAAGCCTAGGGGGCTACACCTTC | TRBJ1-2 | 14 | TRBD1 | TRBV28 | NA
CASSHTGFTETQYF | TGTGCCAGCAGCCACACAGGGTTCACGGAGACCCAGTACTTC | TRBJ2-5 | 14 | NA | TRBV7-9 | few
CASSYTRQGGGNEQFF | TGTGCCAGCAGTTACACCAGACAGGGGGGAGGCAATGAGCAGTTCTTC | TRBJ2-1 | 16 | TRBD1 | TRBV6-6 | NA
CASSQEVARTDTQYF | TGCGCCAGCAGCCAAGAGGTGGCTAGAACAGATACGCAGTATTTT | TRBJ2-3 | 15 | NA | TRBV4-1 | few
CASSLGGLSSGNTIYF | TGCGCCAGCAGCTTGGGCGGACTTAGCTCTGGAAACACCATATATTTT | TRBJ1-3 | 16 | NA | TRBV5-1 | few
CASSPNSGGARETQYF | TGTGCCAGCAGTCCAAATAGCGGGGGGGCCCGAGAGACCCAGTACTTC | TRBJ2-5 | 16 | TRBD2 | TRBV25-1 | NA
CASSRTGNNQPQHF | TGTGCCAGCAGCCGGACGGGGAACAATCAGCCCCAGCATTTT | TRBJ1-5 | 14 | NA | TRBV7-9 | few
CASSSEAVAGANVLTF | TGCGCCAGCAGCTCAGAGGCAGTTGCCGGGGCCAACGTCCTGACTTTC | TRBJ2-6 | 16 | NA | TRBV5-1 | NA
CASSPSLAYIGELFF | TGTGCCAGCAGCCCGTCCCTAGCGTACATCGGGGAGCTGTTTTTT | TRBJ2-2 | 15 | NA | TRBV7-3 | NA
CASSPPGQDHEQYF | TGTGCCAGCTCACCACCGGGACAGGACCACGAGCAGTACTTC | TRBJ2-7 | 14 | TRBD1 | TRBV18 | few
CASSVSPYQETQYF | TGTGCCAGCAGCGTATCTCCGTACCAAGAGACCCAGTACTTC | TRBJ2-5 | 14 | NA | TRBV9 | NA
CASSPQAGGSDTQYF | TGTGCCAGTAGTCCCCAAGCGGGAGGATCAGATACGCAGTATTTT | TRBJ2-3 | 15 | TRBD2 | TRBV19 | NA
CASSSQGSSYEQYF | TGTGCCAGTAGCAGTCAGGGGTCGTCCTACGAGCAGTACTTC | TRBJ2-7 | 14 | NA | TRBV19 | NA
CASKSNTGTGTYEQYF | TGTGCCAGCAAATCTAACACCGGGACAGGGACCTACGAGCAGTACTTC | TRBJ2-7 | 16 | TRBD1 | TRBV5-4 | few
CASSLAGLGGPYEQYF | TGTGCCAGCAGCTTAGCGGGCCTTGGAGGACCCTACGAGCAGTACTTC | TRBJ2-7 | 16 | NA | TRBV7-2 | few
CASSFTVNTGELFF | TGTGCCAGCAGCTTCACAGTGAACACCGGGGAGCTGTTTTTT | TRBJ2-2 | 14 | NA | TRBV7-2 | few